This TCR beta chain was identified in a study of blood T cell repertoires in COVID-19. The wider study: Donors in the United States, Italy and Spain gave samples during acute or convalescent COVID-19. T cells, B-cell-depleted T cells, or PBMCs provided the cDNA or gDNA that served as material.

V lost 5 bases, J lost 5 bases, and 7 bases stayed unmatched. This CDR3 has 15 residues. CDR1 KGHDR and CDR2 SFDVKD come from the germline V gene. Methods used by the authors: Estimation of nucleated cell counts relied on the amplification of reference gene primers. TCRdb's table, derived via immunoSEQ multiplex PCR, lists solely in-frame clones and lacks some. V and J calls and clone size are given by that table; D and trimming were obtained from the DNA. The sample records 200,000 to 250,000 clones, 80% to 90% being singletons. The specimen was PBMCs or T cells enriched from blood (not recorded which). The origin of this receptor is a woman aged 18-35 years in a cohort exposed to, infected with or recovered from COVID-19 (not recorded which). The chain uses TRBV24-1 and TRBJ2-1, with 8 positions matching TRBD1. The CDR3 sequence: CATSGWDRIDNEQFF. The CDR3 DNA is TGTGCCACCAGTGGATGGGACAGGATTGACAATGAGCAGTTCTTC.